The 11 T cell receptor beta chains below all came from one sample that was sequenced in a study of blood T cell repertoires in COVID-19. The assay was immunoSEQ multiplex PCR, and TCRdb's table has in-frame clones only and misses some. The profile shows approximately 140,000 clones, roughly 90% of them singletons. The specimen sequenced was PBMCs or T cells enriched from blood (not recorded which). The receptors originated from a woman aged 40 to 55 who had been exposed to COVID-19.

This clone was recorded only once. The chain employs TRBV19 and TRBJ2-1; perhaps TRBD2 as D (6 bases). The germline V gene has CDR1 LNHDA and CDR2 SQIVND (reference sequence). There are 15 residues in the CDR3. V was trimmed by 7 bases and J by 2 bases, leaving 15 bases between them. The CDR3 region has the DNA TGTGCCAGTACCCCGGGACTCTCCACCTACAATGAGCAGTTCTTC. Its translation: CASTPGLSTYNEQFF. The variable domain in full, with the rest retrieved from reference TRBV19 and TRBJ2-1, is DGGITQSPKYLFRKEGQNVTLSCEQNLNHDAMYWYRQDPGQGLRLIYYSQIVNDFQKGDIAEGYSVSREKKESFPLTVTSAQKNPTAFYLCASTPGLSTYNEQFFGPGTRLTVL.

This CDR3 reads CASSLQDRVPKNIQYF. The CDR3 nucleotides read TGTGCCAGCAGCCTACAGGACAGGGTGCCCAAAAACATTCAGTACTTC. This rearrangement joins TRBV9 to TRBJ2-4; the match to TRBD1 covers 8 bases. Per germline, CDR1 SGDLS and CDR2 YYNGEE. This CDR3 has 16 amino acids. With 4 bases clipped from V and 2 bases from J, the junction kept 8 bases outside the gene matches.

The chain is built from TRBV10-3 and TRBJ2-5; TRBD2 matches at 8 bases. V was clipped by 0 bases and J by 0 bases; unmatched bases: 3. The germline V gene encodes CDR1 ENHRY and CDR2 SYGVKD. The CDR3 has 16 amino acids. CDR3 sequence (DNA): TGTGCCATCAGTGAGTCGCCTAGCGGGTACCAAGAGACCCAGTACTTC. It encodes CAISESPSGYQETQYF.

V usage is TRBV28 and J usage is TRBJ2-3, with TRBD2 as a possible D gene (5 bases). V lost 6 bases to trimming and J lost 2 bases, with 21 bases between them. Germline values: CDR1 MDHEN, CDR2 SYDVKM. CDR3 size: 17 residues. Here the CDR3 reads CASSPLASFMDTDTQYF. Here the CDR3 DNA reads TGTGCCAGCAGCCCCCTGGCTAGCTTTATGGACACAGATACGCAGTATTTT.

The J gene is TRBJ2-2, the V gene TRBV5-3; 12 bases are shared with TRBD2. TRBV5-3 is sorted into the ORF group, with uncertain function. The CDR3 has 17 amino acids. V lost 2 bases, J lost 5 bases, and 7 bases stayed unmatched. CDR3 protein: CARSFRLAGVRTGELFF. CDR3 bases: TGTGCCAGAAGCTTCAGACTAGCGGGAGTTAGAACCGGGGAGCTGTTTTTT.

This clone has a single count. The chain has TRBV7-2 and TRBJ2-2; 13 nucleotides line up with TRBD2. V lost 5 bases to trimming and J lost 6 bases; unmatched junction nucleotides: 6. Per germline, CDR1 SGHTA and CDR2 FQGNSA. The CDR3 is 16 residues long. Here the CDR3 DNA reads TGTGCCAGCAGCGTACTAGCGGGAGGGTTATCCGGGGAGCTGTTTTTT. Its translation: CASSVLAGGLSGELFF.

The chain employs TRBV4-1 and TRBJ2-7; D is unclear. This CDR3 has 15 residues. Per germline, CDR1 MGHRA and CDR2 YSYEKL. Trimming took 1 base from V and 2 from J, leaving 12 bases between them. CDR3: CASSQGPGYAYEQYF. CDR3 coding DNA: TGCGCCAGCAGCCAAGGTCCGGGTTACGCCTACGAGCAGTACTTC.

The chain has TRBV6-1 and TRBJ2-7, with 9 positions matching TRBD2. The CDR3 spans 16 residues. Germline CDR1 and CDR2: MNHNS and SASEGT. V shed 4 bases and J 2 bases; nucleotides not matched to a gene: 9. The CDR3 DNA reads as TGTGCCAGCAGTGCTTCCGGGACTAGCCTCCCCTACGAGCAGTACTTC. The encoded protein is CASSASGTSLPYEQYF.

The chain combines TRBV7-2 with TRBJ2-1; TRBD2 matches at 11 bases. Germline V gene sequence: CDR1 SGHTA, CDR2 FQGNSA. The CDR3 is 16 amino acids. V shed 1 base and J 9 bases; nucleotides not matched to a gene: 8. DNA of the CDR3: TGTGCCAGCAGCTTAGGTACTAGCGGGAGACTACGTGAGCAGTTCTTC. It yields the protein CASSLGTSGRLREQFF. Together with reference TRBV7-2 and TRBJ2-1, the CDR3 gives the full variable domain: GAGVSQSPSNKVTEKGKDVELRCDPISGHTALYWYRQSLGQGLEFLIYFQGNSAPDKSGLPSDRFSAERTGGSVSTLTIQRTQQEDSAVYLCASSLGTSGRLREQFFGPGTRLTVL.

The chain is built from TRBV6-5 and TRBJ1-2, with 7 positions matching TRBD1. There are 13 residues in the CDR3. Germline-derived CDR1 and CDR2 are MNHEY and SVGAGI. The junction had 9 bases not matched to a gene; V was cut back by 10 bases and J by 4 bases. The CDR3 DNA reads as TGTGCCATTCTACCCCGGGACAGCTATGGCTACACCTTC. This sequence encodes CAILPRDSYGYTF.

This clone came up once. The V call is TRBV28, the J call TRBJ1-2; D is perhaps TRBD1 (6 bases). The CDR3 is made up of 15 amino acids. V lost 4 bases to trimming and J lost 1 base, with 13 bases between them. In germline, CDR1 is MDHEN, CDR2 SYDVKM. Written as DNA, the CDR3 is TGTGCCAGCAGTTCCACCCAGGGGAATAACTATGGCTACACCTTC. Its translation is CASSSTQGNNYGYTF.